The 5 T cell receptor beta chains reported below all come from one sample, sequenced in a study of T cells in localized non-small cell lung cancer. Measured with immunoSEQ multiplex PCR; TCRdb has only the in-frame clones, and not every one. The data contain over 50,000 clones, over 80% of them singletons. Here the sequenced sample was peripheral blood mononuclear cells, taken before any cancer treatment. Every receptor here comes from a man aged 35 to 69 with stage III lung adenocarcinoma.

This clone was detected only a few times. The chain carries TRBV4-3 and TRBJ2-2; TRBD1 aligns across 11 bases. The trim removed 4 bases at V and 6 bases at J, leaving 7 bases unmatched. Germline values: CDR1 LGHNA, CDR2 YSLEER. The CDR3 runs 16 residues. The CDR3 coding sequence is TGCGCCAGCAGCCCCCCTCCGGGACAGGGGGCCGGGGAGCTGTTTTTT. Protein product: CASSPPPGQGAGELFF.

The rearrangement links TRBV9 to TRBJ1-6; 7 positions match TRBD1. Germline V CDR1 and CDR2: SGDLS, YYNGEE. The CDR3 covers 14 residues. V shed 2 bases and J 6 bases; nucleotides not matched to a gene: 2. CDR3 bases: TGTGCCAGCAGCGTCACAGGGGTTAATTCACCCCTCCACTTT. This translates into CASSVTGVNSPLHF. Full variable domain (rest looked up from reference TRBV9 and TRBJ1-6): DSGVTQTPKHLITATGQRVTLRCSPRSGDLSVYWYQQSLDQGLQFLIQYYNGEERAKGNILERFSAQQFPDLHSELNLSSLELGDSALYFCASSVTGVNSPLHFGNGTRLTVT.

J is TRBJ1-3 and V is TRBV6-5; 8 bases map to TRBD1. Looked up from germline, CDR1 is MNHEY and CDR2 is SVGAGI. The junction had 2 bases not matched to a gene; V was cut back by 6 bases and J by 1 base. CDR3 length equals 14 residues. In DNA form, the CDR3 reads TGTGCCAGCAGCACAGGGGGTTCTGGAAACACCATATATTTT. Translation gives CASSTGGSGNTIYF.

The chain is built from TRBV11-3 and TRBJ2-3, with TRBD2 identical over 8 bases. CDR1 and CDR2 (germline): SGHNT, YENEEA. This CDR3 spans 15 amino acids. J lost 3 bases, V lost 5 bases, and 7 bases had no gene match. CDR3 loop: CASSLGAGETDTQYF. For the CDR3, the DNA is TGTGCCAGCAGCCTAGGAGCGGGGGAAACAGATACGCAGTATTTT.

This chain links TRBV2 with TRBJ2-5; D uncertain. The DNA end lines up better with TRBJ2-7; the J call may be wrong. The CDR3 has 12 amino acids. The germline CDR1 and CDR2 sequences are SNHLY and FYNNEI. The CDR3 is CASSEVFYEQYF. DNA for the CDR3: TGTGCCAGCAGTGAGGTCTTCTACGAGCAGTACTTC.